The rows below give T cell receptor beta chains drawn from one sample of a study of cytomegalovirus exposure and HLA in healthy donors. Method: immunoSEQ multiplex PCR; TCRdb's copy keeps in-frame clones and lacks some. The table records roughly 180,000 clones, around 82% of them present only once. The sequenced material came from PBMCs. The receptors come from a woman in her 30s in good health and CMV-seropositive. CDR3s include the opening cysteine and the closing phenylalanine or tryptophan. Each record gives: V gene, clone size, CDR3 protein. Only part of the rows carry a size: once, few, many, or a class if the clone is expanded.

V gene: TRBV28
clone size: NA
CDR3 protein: CASSPSGQFTDTQYF

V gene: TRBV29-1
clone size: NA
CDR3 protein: CSSGGHTDTQYF

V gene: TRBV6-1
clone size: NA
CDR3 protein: CASSELSTDTQYF

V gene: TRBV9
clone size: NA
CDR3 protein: CASGSWAASTDTQYF

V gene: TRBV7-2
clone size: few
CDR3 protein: CASSLGANGYNEKLFF

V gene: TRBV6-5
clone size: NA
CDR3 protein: CASSYSTGTNYGYTF

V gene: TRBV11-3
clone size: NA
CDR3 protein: CASSRAGTSDNEQFF

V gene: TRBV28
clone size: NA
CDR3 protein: CASRAENTGELFF

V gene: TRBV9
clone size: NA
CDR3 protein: CASSVEGGAADTQYF

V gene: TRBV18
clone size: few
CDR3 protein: CASSPLGTSIYEQYF

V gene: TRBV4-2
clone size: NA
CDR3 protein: CASSGRDRAYEQYF

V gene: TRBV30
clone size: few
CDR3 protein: CAWTGTTNEKLFF

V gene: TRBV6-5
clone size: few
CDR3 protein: CASSYSERSSYEQYF

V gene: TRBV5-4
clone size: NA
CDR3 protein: CASSSSGGALRSTDTQYF

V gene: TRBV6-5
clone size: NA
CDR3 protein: CASSYLGGSYYGYTF

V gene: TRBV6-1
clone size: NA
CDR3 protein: CASSLGSGGYNEQFF

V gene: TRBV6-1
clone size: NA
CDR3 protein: CASKRQGATNEKLFF

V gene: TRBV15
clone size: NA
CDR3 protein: CATSRAGRREETQYF

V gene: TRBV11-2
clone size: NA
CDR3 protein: CASGGGNTGELFF

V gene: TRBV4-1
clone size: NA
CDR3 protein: CASSPTGFAYEQYF

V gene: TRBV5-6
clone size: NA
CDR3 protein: CASSPVGTGKNIQYF

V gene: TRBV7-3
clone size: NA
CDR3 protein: CASSLDRGGTQYF

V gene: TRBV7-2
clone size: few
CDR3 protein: CASSLDRAGGPSDTQYF

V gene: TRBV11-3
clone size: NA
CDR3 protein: CASSLQGKVDNEQFF

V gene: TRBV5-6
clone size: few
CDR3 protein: CASSLATDSNQPQHF

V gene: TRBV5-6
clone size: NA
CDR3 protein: CASSFRTGGRRPQHF

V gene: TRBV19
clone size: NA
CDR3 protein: CATRGAAGNQPQHF

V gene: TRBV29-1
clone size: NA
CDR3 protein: CSVGTSGISYEQYF

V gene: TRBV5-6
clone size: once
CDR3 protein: CASSDGQGLYGYTF

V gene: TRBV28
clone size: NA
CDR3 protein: CASSPWERGASGGLFF

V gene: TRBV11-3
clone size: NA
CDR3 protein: CASSLGGTPYQETQYF

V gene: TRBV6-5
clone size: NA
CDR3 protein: CASRAGTGNYGYTF

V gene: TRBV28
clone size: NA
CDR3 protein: CASSLPGGDEQYF

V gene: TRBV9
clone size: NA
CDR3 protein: CASSAGQGGNQPQHF

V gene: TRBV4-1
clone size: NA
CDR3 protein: CASSHVVGQGAIRAYEQYF

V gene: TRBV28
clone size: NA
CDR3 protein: CASSNPWDGSGYF

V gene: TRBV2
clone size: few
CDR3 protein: CASKGEKLFF

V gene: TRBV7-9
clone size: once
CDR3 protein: CASYGGETQYF

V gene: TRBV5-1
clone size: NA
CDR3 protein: CASSAGQGGSLPNTEAFF

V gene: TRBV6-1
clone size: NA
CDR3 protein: CASQGGGSPLHF

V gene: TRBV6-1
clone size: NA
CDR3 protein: CASSNRDGAEAFF

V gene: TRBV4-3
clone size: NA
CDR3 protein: CASSNLGGDGYTF

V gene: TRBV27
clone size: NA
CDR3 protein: CASSSDKSGNQPQHF

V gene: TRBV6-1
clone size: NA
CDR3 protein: CASSQGASTGELFF

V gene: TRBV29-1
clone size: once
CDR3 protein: CSARTDFYEQYF

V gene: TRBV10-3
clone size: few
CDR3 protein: CAIRRTGDSPLHF

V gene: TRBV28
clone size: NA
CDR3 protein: CASSPTTGFYNSPLHF

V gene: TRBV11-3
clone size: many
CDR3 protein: CASSSDHGTGNTGELFF

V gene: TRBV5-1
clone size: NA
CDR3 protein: CASSLEEQGRSGNTIYF

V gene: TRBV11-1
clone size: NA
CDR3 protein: CASSSRQGSPDTQYF

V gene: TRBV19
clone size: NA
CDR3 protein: CASSPGQGSEQYF

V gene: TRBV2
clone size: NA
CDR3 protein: CASGAGGPRTDTQYF

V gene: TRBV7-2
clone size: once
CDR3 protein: CASSLAGGETQPQHF